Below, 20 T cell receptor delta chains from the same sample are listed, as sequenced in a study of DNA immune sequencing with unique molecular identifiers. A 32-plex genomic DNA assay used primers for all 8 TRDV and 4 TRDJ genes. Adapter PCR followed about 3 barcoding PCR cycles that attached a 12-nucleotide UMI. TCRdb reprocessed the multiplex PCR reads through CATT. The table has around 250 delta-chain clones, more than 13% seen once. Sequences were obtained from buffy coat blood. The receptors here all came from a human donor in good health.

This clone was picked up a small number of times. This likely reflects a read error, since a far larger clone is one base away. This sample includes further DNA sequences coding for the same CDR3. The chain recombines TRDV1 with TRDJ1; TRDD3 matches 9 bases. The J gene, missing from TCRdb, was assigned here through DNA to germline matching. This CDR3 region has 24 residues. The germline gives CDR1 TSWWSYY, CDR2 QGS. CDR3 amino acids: CALGVSPLGPGDTSTPPYTDKLIF. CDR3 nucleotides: TGCGCTCTTGGGGTGTCCCCCCTTGGCCCTGGGGATACGAGTACCCCTCCGTACACCGATAAACTCATCTTT.

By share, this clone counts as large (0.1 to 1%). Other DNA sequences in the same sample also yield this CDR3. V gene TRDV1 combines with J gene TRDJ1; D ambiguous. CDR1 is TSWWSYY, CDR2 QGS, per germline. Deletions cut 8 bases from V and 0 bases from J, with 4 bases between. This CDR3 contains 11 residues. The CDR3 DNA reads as TGTGCTCTTTATTACACCGATAAACTCATCTTT. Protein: CALYYTDKLIF.

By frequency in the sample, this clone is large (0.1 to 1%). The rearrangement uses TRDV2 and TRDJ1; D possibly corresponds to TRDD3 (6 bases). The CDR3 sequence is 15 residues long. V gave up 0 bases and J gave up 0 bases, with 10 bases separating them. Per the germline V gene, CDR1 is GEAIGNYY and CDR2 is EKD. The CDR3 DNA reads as TGTGCCTGTGACACCGTTGGGGGGTACACCGATAAACTCATCTTT. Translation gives CACDTVGGYTDKLIF.

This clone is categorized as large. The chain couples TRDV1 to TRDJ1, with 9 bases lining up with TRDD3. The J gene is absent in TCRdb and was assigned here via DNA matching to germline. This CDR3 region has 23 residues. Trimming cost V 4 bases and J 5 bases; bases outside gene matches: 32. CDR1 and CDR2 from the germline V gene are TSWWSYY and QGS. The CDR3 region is CALGAPGWVSRFPEYWGTDKLIF. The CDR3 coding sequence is TGTGCTCTTGGGGCACCGGGATGGGTTTCAAGGTTCCCTGAGTACTGGGGGACAGATAAACTCATCTTT.

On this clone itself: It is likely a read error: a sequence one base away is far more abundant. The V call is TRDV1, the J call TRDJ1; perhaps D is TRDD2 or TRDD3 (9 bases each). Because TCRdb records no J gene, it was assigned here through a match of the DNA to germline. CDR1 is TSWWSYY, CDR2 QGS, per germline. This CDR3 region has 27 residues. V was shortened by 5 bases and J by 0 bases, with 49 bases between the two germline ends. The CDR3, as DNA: TGTGCTCTTGGGCCCTTCCCGGCCTTCCTACCCTTCTATACTACGGGGGGATACTCCAAGTACACCGATAAACTCATCTTT. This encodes CALGPFPAFLPFYTTGGYSKYTDKLIF.

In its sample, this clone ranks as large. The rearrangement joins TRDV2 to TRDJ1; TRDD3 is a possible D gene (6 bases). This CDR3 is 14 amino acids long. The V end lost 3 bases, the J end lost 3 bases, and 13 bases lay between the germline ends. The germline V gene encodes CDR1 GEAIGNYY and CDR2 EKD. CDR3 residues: CACDRLGRADKLIF. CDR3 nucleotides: TGTGCCTGTGACCGACTGGGTAGGGCCGATAAACTCATCTTT.

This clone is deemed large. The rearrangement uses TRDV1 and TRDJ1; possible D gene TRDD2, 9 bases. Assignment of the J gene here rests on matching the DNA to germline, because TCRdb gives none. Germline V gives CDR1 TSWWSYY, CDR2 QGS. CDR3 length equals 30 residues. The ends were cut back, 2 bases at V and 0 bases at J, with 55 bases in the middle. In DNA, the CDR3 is TGTGCTCTTGGGGAAGCGGTTCAAGGAAGTGGAGGCCTTCCTACGTTCGGGCTATACTGGGGGCTCCCGTACACCGATAAACTCATCTTT. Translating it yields CALGEAVQGSGGLPTFGLYWGLPYTDKLIF.

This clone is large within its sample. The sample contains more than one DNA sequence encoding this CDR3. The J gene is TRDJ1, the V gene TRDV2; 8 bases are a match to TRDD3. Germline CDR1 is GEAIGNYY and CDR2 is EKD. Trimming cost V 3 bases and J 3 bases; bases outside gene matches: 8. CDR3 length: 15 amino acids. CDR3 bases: TGTGCCTGTGACCCGCTGGGGGAGAGGGCCGATAAACTCATCTTT. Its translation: CACDPLGERADKLIF.

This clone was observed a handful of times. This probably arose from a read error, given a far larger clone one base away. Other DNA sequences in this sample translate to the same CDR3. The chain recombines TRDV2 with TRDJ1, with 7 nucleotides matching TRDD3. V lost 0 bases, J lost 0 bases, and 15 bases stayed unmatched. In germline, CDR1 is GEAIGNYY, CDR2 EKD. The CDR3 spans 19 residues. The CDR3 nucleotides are TGTGCCTGTGACACCAGAGGTAACTGGGGTTCACCTTACACCGATAAACTCATCTTT. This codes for CACDTRGNWGSPYTDKLIF.

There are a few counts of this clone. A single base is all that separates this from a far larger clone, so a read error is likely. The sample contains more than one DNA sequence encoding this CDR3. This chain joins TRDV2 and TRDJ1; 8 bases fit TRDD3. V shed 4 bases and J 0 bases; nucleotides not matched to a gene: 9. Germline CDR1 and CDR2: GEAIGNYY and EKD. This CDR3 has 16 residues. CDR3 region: CACDTLGETYTDKLIF. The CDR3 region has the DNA TGTGCCTGTGATACCCTGGGGGAAACGTACACCGATAAACTCATCTTT.

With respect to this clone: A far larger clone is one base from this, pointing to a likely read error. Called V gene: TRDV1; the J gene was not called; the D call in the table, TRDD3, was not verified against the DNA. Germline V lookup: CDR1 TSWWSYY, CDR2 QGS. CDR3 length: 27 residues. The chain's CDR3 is CALGPFPAFLPFYTAGGYSKYTDKHIF. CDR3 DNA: TGTGCTCTTGGGCCCTTCCCGGCCTTCCTACCCTTCTATACTGCGGGGGGATACTCCAAGTACACCGATAAACACATCTTT.

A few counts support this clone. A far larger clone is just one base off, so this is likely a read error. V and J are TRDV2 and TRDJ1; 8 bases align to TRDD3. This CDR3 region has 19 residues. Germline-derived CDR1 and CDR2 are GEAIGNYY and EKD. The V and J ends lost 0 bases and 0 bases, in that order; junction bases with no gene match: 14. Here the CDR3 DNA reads TGTGCCTGTGACACCAGAGGTAACTGGGGGTTACCTTACACCGATAAACTCATCTTT. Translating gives CACDTRGNWGLPYTDKLIF.

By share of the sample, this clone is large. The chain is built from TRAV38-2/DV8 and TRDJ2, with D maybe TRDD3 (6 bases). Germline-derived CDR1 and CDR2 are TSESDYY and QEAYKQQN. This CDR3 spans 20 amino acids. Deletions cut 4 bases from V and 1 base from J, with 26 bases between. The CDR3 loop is CAYRGPREAGDPDLTAQLFF. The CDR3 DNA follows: TGTGCTTATAGGGGTCCTAGAGAGGCTGGGGACCCAGATTTGACAGCACAACTCTTCTTT.

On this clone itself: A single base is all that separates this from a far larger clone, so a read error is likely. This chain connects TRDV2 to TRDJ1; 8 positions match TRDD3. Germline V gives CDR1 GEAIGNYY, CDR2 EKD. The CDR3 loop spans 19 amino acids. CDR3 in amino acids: CACDTRGNWGSPYTYKLIF. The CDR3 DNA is TGTGCCTGTGACACCAGAGGTAACTGGGGGTCACCTTACACCTATAAACTCATCTTT.

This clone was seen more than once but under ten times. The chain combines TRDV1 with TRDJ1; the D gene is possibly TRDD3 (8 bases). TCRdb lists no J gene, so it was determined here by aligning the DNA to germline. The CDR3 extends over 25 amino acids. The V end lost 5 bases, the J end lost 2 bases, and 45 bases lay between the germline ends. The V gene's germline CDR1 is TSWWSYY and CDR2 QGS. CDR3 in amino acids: CALGMPPVFLLFTGGPRWGTDKLIF. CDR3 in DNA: TGTGCTCTTGGGATGCCCCCGGTATTCCTACTCTTTACTGGGGGCCCCCGGTGGGGTACCGATAAACTCATCTTT.

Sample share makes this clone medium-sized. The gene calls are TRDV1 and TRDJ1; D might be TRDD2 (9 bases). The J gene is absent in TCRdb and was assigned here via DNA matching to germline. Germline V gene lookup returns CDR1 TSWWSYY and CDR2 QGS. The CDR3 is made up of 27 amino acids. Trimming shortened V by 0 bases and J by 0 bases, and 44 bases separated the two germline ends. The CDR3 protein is CALGELLLLPTAGDTTRAGTNTDKLIF. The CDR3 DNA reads TGTGCTCTTGGGGAACTACTCCTCCTTCCTACGGCTGGGGATACTACTAGAGCGGGGACCAACACCGATAAACTCATCTTT.

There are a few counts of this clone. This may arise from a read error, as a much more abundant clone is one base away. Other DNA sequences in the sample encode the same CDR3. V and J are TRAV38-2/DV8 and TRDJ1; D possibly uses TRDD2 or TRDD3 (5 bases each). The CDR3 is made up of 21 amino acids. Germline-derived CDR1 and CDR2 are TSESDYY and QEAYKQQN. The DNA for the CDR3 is TGTGCTTATAGAAGCGAGGCTACCCCTACTGGCCCGGTTGGCTCTACCGATAAACTCATCTTT. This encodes CAYRSEATPTGPVGSTDKLIF.

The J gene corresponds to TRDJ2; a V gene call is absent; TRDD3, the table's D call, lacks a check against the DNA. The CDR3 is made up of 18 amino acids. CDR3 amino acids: CALGAVLMRYALTAQLFF. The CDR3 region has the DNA TGTGCTCTTGGGGCCGTCCTAATGCGATACGCTTTGACAGCACAACTCTTCTTT.

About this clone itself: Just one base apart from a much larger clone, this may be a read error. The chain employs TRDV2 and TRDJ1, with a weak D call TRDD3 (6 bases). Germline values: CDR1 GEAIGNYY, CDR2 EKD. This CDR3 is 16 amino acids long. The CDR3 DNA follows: TGTGCCAGTGACACCGTGGGGGTCATGTACACCGATAAACTCATCTTT. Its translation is CASDTVGVMYTDKLIF.

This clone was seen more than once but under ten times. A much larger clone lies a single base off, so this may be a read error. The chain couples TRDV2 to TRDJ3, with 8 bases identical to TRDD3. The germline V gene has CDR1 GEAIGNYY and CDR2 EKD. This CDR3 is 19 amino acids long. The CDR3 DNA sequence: TGTGCCTGTGACACCGTTGGGGATACTGACTCCTGGGCCACCCGACAGATGTTTTTC. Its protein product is CACDTVGDTDSWATRQMFF.